This TCR beta chain was retrieved from a study of blood T cell repertoires in COVID-19. Study information: T cells, B-cell-depleted T cells, or PBMCs supplied cDNA or gDNA.

Per the original data handling: Reference gene primer amplification gave estimated nucleated cell counts. Clones were read by immunoSEQ multiplex PCR, and TCRdb kept only the in-frame ones, dropping some. For V, J and clone size, that table is used; D and trimming come from the DNA. Of roughly 71,000 clones in the sample, roughly 80% were seen once. Trimming removed 3 bases from V and 0 bases from J; junction bases left unmatched: 7. Germline V gene data show CDR1 as LNHDA and CDR2 as SQIVND (reference sequence). This CDR3 spans 17 amino acids. The sample consisted of peripheral blood. The clonotype originates from an elderly woman with acute or convalescent COVID-19. The V and J genes are TRBV19 and TRBJ2-1, with 8 bases fitting TRBD1. The CDR3 sequence: CASSIDRGPSSYNEQFF. CDR3 bases: TGTGCCAGTAGTATTGACAGGGGTCCTAGCTCCTACAATGAGCAGTTCTTC.